This TCR beta chain was sequenced during a study of T cells in pancreatic ductal adenocarcinoma. Findings of the study overall: Unique clonotypes were roughly 8-fold more numerous in blood than in tumor. Tumor-versus-blood clonality comparisons may be biased toward lower tumor diversity. Mean clonality was around 0.11 in tumors and about 0.079 in blood, not significantly different. The resected cohort was biased toward the minority with early-stage disease.

Turning to this clone: Its antigen remains unidentified.

Selected pancreatic ductal adenocarcinoma patients had undergone surgery without neoadjuvant therapy. Using immunoSEQ multiplex PCR, the repertoire was profiled, and TCRdb retains in-frame clones only, with some absent. The data hold roughly 5,400 clones, with approximately 91% observed a single time. V was shortened by 4 bases and J by 0 bases, with 6 bases between the two germline ends. Looked up from germline, CDR1 is MNHNS and CDR2 is SASEGT. The CDR3 has 14 amino acids. Sample: pancreatic tumor tissue. The chain recombines TRBV6-1 with TRBJ2-2; D is unclear. The clonotype originates from a human donor with pancreatic ductal adenocarcinoma. Written as DNA, the CDR3 is TGTGCCAGCAGTGGGTCAGCGAACACCGGGGAGCTGTTTTTT. Translation gives CASSGSANTGELFF.